The rows below give T cell receptor beta chains drawn from one sample of a study of CD8 T cells in Susac syndrome. TCRdb analysed the immunoSEQ multiplex PCR reads with MiXCR anew, one entry per CDR3 protein. This table holds 100,000 to 150,000 distinct CDR3 sequences, just under 95% found once. Sequencing used CD4+ T cells from PBMCs. Receptors originate from a human donor with multiple sclerosis. The CDR3 runs from the conserved cysteine through the conserved F or W. Each record gives: clone size, D gene, V gene, J gene, CDR3 DNA, CDR3 protein. D genes are given only for firm matches. Clone size, where shown, is once, few, many, or a class for clones that have expanded.

clone_size: once
d_call: .
v_call: TRBV6-5
j_call: TRBJ1-1
cdr3_nt: TGTGCCAGCAGTTACTCTGGGGCTCTCGCTGAAGCTTTCTTT
cdr3_aa: CASSYSGALAEAFF

clone_size: .
d_call: .
v_call: TRBV5-1
j_call: TRBJ1-2
cdr3_nt: TGCGCCAGCAGCCCGGGGGTGACAGAGGCCGGAGGCTACACCTTC
cdr3_aa: CASSPGVTEAGGYTF

clone_size: .
d_call: .
v_call: TRBV3-1
j_call: TRBJ1-5
cdr3_nt: TGTGCCAGCAGCCAAGATACAGGGATGAGCAATCAGCCCCAGCATTTT
cdr3_aa: CASSQDTGMSNQPQHF

clone_size: .
d_call: .
v_call: TRBV27
j_call: TRBJ2-3
cdr3_nt: TGTGCCAGCAGTTTTTACTCTGGAGATACGCAGTATTTT
cdr3_aa: CASSFYSGDTQYF

clone_size: .
d_call: .
v_call: TRBV27
j_call: TRBJ2-7
cdr3_nt: TGTGCCAGCAGTCCCACGGTCTCCTACGAGCAGTACTTC
cdr3_aa: CASSPTVSYEQYF

clone_size: .
d_call: .
v_call: TRBV14
j_call: TRBJ2-3
cdr3_nt: TGTGCCAGCAGCCAAGACCTTGAAGATACGCAGTATTTT
cdr3_aa: CASSQDLEDTQYF

clone_size: once
d_call: .
v_call: TRBV25-1
j_call: TRBJ1-1
cdr3_nt: TGTGCCAGCAAGAAGGACAGCACTGAAGCTTTCTTT
cdr3_aa: CASKKDSTEAFF

clone_size: .
d_call: .
v_call: TRBV5-1
j_call: TRBJ1-2
cdr3_nt: TGCGCCAGCGAGGGGTTTAACTCAGGAAACTATGGCTACACCTTC
cdr3_aa: CASEGFNSGNYGYTF

clone_size: .
d_call: .
v_call: TRBV7-2
j_call: TRBJ1-4
cdr3_nt: TGTGCCAGCAGTCTCCGCGGCGGGGGGGGGAGACGGAATGAAAAACTGTTTTTT
cdr3_aa: CASSLRGGGGRRNEKLFF

clone_size: .
d_call: TRBD2
v_call: TRBV5-1
j_call: TRBJ2-2
cdr3_nt: TGCGCCAGCAGCGGGACTAGCGGAAACACCGGGGAGCTGTTTTTT
cdr3_aa: CASSGTSGNTGELFF

clone_size: .
d_call: .
v_call: TRBV6-2/TRBV6-3
j_call: TRBJ1-1
cdr3_nt: TGTGCCAGCCTTGTAAGCGCCGAAGGGAACACTGAAGCTTTCTTT
cdr3_aa: CASLVSAEGNTEAFF